This TCR beta chain was obtained from a study of T cell responses to AZD1222 COVID-19 vaccine. Here immunoSEQ multiplex PCR was the method, and the copy in TCRdb shows in-frame clones only, minus some. The top ten hold about 5.3% of the sample, which has about 150,000 clones, around nine tenths seen once. Germline V gene data show CDR1 as LNHDA and CDR2 as SQIVND (reference sequence). The CDR3 has 15 residues. Trimming left V 4 bases short and J 2 bases short, with 14 bases between. The source of this sequence is an adult in good health. This chain connects TRBV19 to TRBJ1-2; weak D call: TRBD1 (5 bases). The sample consisted of peripheral blood, taken on day 0 of AZD1222 vaccination. Here the CDR3 DNA reads TGTGCCAGTAGTACCCGACAGAGCCCCAACTATGGCTACACCTTC. It codes for CASSTRQSPNYGYTF. The variable domain in full, completed from reference TRBV19 and TRBJ1-2, reads DGGITQSPKYLFRKEGQNVTLSCEQNLNHDAMYWYRQDPGQGLRLIYYSQIVNDFQKGDIAEGYSVSREKKESFPLTVTSAQKNPTAFYLCASSTRQSPNYGYTFGSGTRLTVV.